The 26 T cell receptor beta chains below come from one sample, sequenced in a study of blood T cell repertoires in COVID-19. Clones were read by immunoSEQ multiplex PCR, and TCRdb kept only the in-frame ones, dropping some. The profile shows some 180,000 clones, roughly 85% of them singletons. Sequences were obtained from peripheral blood. These receptors came from a woman aged 60-70 years with acute or convalescent COVID-19.

The chain combines TRBV28 with TRBJ2-1, with D possibly TRBD2 on 5 matching bases. Germline V gene sequence: CDR1 MDHEN, CDR2 SYDVKM. The CDR3 is 13 residues long. Trimming shortened V by 9 bases and J by 5 bases, and 14 bases separated the two germline ends. The CDR3 loop is CASRTDADNEQFF. The CDR3 bases are TGTGCCAGTAGGACTGATGCTGACAATGAGCAGTTCTTC.

This chain links TRBV18 with TRBJ2-4, with a weak D call TRBD1 (5 bases). Germline V gene sequence: CDR1 KGHSH, CDR2 LQKENI. Trimming pared 3 bases from V and 3 bases from J, leaving 12 bases between. The CDR3 loop spans 15 amino acids. The DNA for the CDR3 is TGTGCCAGCTCACCGCAGGGTTGGGGCAAAAACATTCAGTACTTC. Its protein product is CASSPQGWGKNIQYF.

V is TRBV5-6 and J is TRBJ1-2; D possibly corresponds to TRBD1 (5 bases). This CDR3 has 13 residues. Per the germline V gene, CDR1 is SGHDT and CDR2 is YYEEEE. V lost 5 bases and J lost 5, with 13 bases in between. The CDR3 spells CASRQTASYGYTF. The DNA of the CDR3 is TGTGCCAGCAGACAGACAGCTTCGTATGGCTACACCTTC.

V is TRBV19 and J is TRBJ2-2; perhaps TRBD1 as D (5 bases). The CDR3 spans 15 residues. CDR1 LNHDA and CDR2 SQIVND come from the germline V gene (reference sequence). Trimming shortened V by 6 bases and J by 7 bases, and 18 bases separated the two germline ends. CDR3 coding DNA: TGTGCCAGTAGCCCCCAGTGGGCAGGGATCGGGGAGCTGTTTTTT. Its translation is CASSPQWAGIGELFF.

This clone appeared once. V is TRBV24-1 and J is TRBJ1-5; D is uncertain. The CDR3 extends over 13 amino acids. CDR1 and CDR2 from the germline V gene are KGHDR and SFDVKD. Trimming removed 3 bases at V and 1 base at J, with 3 bases between. The CDR3, as DNA: TGTGCCACCAGTGATCGGAGCAATCAGCCCCAGCATTTT. This codes for CATSDRSNQPQHF.

The chain combines TRBV30 with TRBJ2-1; D is perhaps TRBD2 (5 bases). CDR1 and CDR2 from the germline V gene are GTSNPN and SVGIG (reference sequence). The CDR3 is made up of 14 amino acids. Trimming removed 3 bases from V and 0 bases from J, with 9 bases in between. The CDR3 nucleotides are TGTGCCTGGAGCGGGATGAGCTCCTACAATGAGCAGTTCTTC. Amino acids: CAWSGMSSYNEQFF.

J is TRBJ2-1 and V is TRBV2; 7 nucleotides line up with TRBD2. J was trimmed by 5 bases and V by 6 bases; bases with no gene match: 7. Germline lookup yields CDR1 SNHLY and CDR2 FYNNEI. The CDR3 length is 14 residues. This CDR3 is CASRAGVSHNEQFF. The CDR3 region has the DNA TGTGCCAGCAGGGCGGGAGTTTCCCACAATGAGCAGTTCTTC. The entire variable domain, with the rest obtained from reference TRBV2 and TRBJ2-1, is as follows: EPEVTQTPSHQVTQMGQEVILRCVPISNHLYFYWYRQILGQKVEFLVSFYNNEISEKSEIFDDQFSVERPDGSNFTLKIRSTKLEDSAMYFCASRAGVSHNEQFFGPGTRLTVL.

A few counts support this clone. V and J are TRBV3-1 (or the pseudogene TRBV3-2) and TRBJ1-1; possible D gene TRBD1, 5 bases. The V end was cut by 2 bases, the J end by 5 bases, with 12 bases between. This CDR3 comprises 14 residues. Germline V lookup: CDR1 LGHDT, CDR2 YNNKEL (reference sequence). In nucleotides, the CDR3 is TGTGCCAGCAGCCAAAGGGGAGGAACGACTGAAGCTTTCTTT. Its translation is CASSQRGGTTEAFF.

The gene calls are TRBV6-5 and TRBJ2-2; 11 nucleotides match TRBD1. CDR1 is MNHEY, CDR2 SVGAGI, per germline. The CDR3 is 15 residues long. V gave up 8 bases and J gave up 7 bases; unmatched junction bases: 9. CDR3 amino acids: CASFRTGGYNGELFF. For the CDR3, the DNA is TGTGCCAGCTTCAGGACAGGGGGCTATAACGGGGAGCTGTTTTTT.

As DNA, the CDR3 is TGTGCCAGCAGCGCAGATACAGGGTTGGATCAGCCCCAGCATTTT. It yields the protein CASSADTGLDQPQHF. V is TRBV9 and J is TRBJ1-5; D may be TRBD1 (6 bases). The V gene lost 3 bases and the J gene lost 5 bases, with 15 bases spanning the gap. The CDR3 is 15 residues long. Per the germline V gene, CDR1 is SGDLS and CDR2 is YYNGEE.

The rearrangement links TRBV7-3 to TRBJ2-2; D is perhaps TRBD1 (5 bases). Germline values: CDR1 SGHTA, CDR2 FQGTGA. CDR3 length: 18 amino acids. The V end lost 5 bases, the J end lost 1 base, and 20 bases lay between the germline ends. The CDR3 nucleotides are TGTGCCAGCAGCCCCGATTTAAGGGGCGCGCAGAACACCGGGGAGCTGTTTTTT. This sequence encodes CASSPDLRGAQNTGELFF.

The rearrangement joins TRBV2 to TRBJ1-2; D may be TRBD1 (5 bases). Germline CDR1 SNHLY, CDR2 FYNNEI. The CDR3 totals 11 residues. The V and J ends lost 6 bases and 11 bases respectively, with 13 bases between them. In nucleotides, the CDR3 is TGTGCCAGCAGCGAGACAGCCTATTACACCTTC. Amino acid sequence: CASSETAYYTF.

The chain carries TRBV27 and TRBJ2-7; a possible D gene is TRBD2 (6 bases). V dropped 1 base and J dropped 2 bases, with 12 bases sitting between them. Germline V gene sequence: CDR1 MNHEY, CDR2 SMNVEV (reference sequence). The CDR3 contains 15 residues. This CDR3 is CASSLFGGTPYEQYF. The CDR3 DNA follows: TGTGCCAGCAGTTTATTCGGCGGGACTCCCTACGAGCAGTACTTC.

J is TRBJ1-1 and V is TRBV11-3; tentatively, D is TRBD1 (6 bases). The CDR3 has 13 residues. From germline, CDR1 is SGHNT and CDR2 YENEEA. V gave up 8 bases and J gave up 4 bases, with 14 bases separating them. The CDR3 here is CASSAGVGTEAFF. DNA for the CDR3: TGTGCCAGCTCGGCAGGGGTTGGCACTGAAGCTTTCTTT.

The chain carries TRBV6-6 and TRBJ2-3, with D tentatively TRBD2 (6 bases). CDR1 is MNHNY, CDR2 SVGAGI, per germline (reference sequence). V shed 5 bases and J shed 2 bases, with 14 bases lying between them. The CDR3 sequence is 15 residues long. CDR3 DNA sequence: TGTGCCAGCAGTGACCGGGACTTCAACACAGATACGCAGTATTTT. Translated: CASSDRDFNTDTQYF.

J is TRBJ2-7 and V is TRBV28; TRBD2 is a possible D gene (6 bases). The CDR3 is 16 residues long. CDR1 MDHEN and CDR2 SYDVKM come from the germline V gene. V was pared by 8 bases and J by 0 bases, with 20 bases between. CDR3 nucleotide sequence: TGTGCCAGCGTCCCCGGAGGGCTTCGTAGCTCCTACGAGCAGTACGTC. It codes for CASVPGGLRSSYEQYV.

The rearrangement links TRBV9 to TRBJ1-1, with D possibly being TRBD1 (6 bases). The CDR3 has 17 amino acids. V was shortened by 4 bases and J by 0 bases, with 19 bases between the two germline ends. CDR1 is SGDLS, CDR2 YYNGEE, per germline. In DNA form, the CDR3 reads TGTGCCAGCAGCCCCCTCTCCGGGGGGCACCTGAACACTGAAGCTTTCTTT. Translation gives CASSPLSGGHLNTEAFF.

This sequence joins TRBV14 and TRBJ1-1, with no clear D. The CDR3 sequence is 11 residues long. V was shortened by 1 base and J by 10 bases, with 7 bases between the two germline ends. Germline V gives CDR1 SGHDN, CDR2 FVKESK. The CDR3 reads CASSQGGRAFF. In nucleotides, the CDR3 is TGTGCCAGCAGCCAAGGAGGGCGAGCTTTCTTT. Using reference TRBV14 and TRBJ1-1 for the parts outside the CDR3, the full variable domain is EAGVTQFPSHSVIEKGQTVTLRCDPISGHDNLYWYRRVMGKEIKFLLHFVKESKQDESGMPNNRFLAERTGGTYSTLKVQPAELEDSGVYFCASSQGGRAFFGQGTRLTVV.

CDR3 amino acids: CAISERGGSYNEQFF. In DNA, the CDR3 is TGTGCCATCAGTGAGCGAGGTGGCTCCTACAATGAGCAGTTCTTC. The chain uses TRBV10-3 and TRBJ2-1; no clear D gene. The CDR3 extends over 15 amino acids. The V gene lost 2 bases and the J gene lost 0 bases, with 8 bases spanning the gap. The germline CDR1 and CDR2 sequences are ENHRY and SYGVKD.

The J gene is TRBJ1-1, the V gene TRBV5-1; D ambiguous. With 7 bases removed from V and 14 bases from J, the gap between germline ends came to 21 bases. The CDR3 is 12 amino acids. The germline gives CDR1 SGHRS, CDR2 YFSETQ. The CDR3 reads CASSIGETAPFF. DNA of the CDR3: TGCGCCAGCTCAATCGGGGAAACCGCGCCCTTCTTT.

The J gene is TRBJ1-2, the V gene TRBV28; D unclear. Per the germline V gene, CDR1 is MDHEN and CDR2 is SYDVKM. The CDR3 spans 16 residues. Trimming took 2 bases from V and 0 from J, leaving 13 bases between them. CDR3 DNA: TGTGCCAGCAGTTTAATATTTGGCAAAACTAACTATGGCTACACCTTC. This gives the protein CASSLIFGKTNYGYTF.

CDR3 sequence reads: CASSSTSLETQYF. CDR3 DNA sequence: TGTGCCAGCAGCTCGACTAGCTTGGAGACCCAGTACTTC. The gene calls are TRBV7-3 and TRBJ2-5; 7 bases align to TRBD2. CDR1 and CDR2 from the germline V gene are SGHTA and FQGTGA. Trimming cost V 4 bases and J 5 bases; bases outside gene matches: 4. The CDR3 sequence is 13 residues long.

The V call is TRBV24-1, the J call TRBJ2-1; TRBD1 might be the D (5 bases). Germline CDR1 reads KGHDR; CDR2 reads SFDVKD. Trimming pared 3 bases from V and 0 bases from J, leaving 14 bases between. The CDR3 totals 17 residues. Here the CDR3 DNA reads TGTGCCACCAGTGATCGGCGGCAGGGATTCTCCTACAATGAGCAGTTCTTC. Translation: CATSDRRQGFSYNEQFF.

The J gene is TRBJ2-4, the V gene TRBV6-1, with 14 bases matching TRBD2. The CDR3 runs to 20 residues. Germline V lookup: CDR1 MNHNS, CDR2 SASEGT. V lost 2 bases to trimming and J lost 1 base; unmatched junction nucleotides: 10. This CDR3 reads CASSEYPGLAGVEAKNIQYF. CDR3 sequence (DNA): TGTGCCAGCAGTGAATACCCGGGACTAGCGGGAGTGGAGGCCAAAAACATTCAGTACTTC.

This clone showed up just a few times. V is TRBV19 and J is TRBJ1-2; D not resolved. With 5 bases removed from V and 7 bases from J, the gap between germline ends came to 14 bases. The germline CDR1 and CDR2 sequences are LNHDA and SQIVND (reference sequence). This CDR3 spans 13 amino acids. CDR3 loop: CASSQRRLIGYTF. The DNA for the CDR3 is TGTGCCAGTAGTCAAAGGAGGCTTATTGGCTACACCTTC.

The chain combines TRBV11-3 with TRBJ2-1; 9 bases line up with TRBD2. Germline CDR1 is SGHNT and CDR2 is YENEEA. Losses at the gene ends were 3 bases for V and 6 bases for J; bases not matched to a gene: 6. The length of the CDR3 is 15 residues. Here the CDR3 reads CASSLMREGRNEQFF. CDR3 nucleotides: TGTGCCAGCAGCTTGATGCGGGAGGGCCGCAATGAGCAGTTCTTC.